This TCR beta chain was found in a study of CD8 T cells in ankylosing spondylitis. General study findings and limits: As reported, disease-linked clones showed significant enrichment in matched ankylosing spondylitis synovial fluid. The study identified a TCR beta motif of 7 or 8 highly homologous variants that appeared characteristic of ankylosing spondylitis blood.

The CDR3 spans 13 residues. Trimming removed 7 bases from V and 6 bases from J, with 16 bases in between. TCRdb re-called the 5' RACE reads with MiXCR, one entry per CDR3 protein. The profile shows over 700,000 distinct CDR3 sequences, over 15% of them singletons. The sample holds a few counts of this clonotype. Its specificity is unknown. This chain links TRBV12-3 or TRBV12-4 with TRBJ2-7; a weak D match, TRBD2 (6 bases). This sequence originates from a male donor with ankylosing spondylitis. The sequencing sample was made of blood, either unsorted or a sorted T cell fraction (not recorded which). The DNA for the CDR3 is TGTGCCAGCACCCGGGGGTCCACCGGCGAGCAGTACTTC. Amino acids: CASTRGSTGEQYF.